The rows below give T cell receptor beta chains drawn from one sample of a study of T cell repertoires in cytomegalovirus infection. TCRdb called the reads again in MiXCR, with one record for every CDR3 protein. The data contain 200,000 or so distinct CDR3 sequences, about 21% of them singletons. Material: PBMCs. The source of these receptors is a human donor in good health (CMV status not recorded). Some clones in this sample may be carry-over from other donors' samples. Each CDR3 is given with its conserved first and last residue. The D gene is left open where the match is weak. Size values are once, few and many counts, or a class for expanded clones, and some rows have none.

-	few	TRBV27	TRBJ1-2	CASSPSGARTLNYGYTF	TGTGCCAGCAGCCCGTCAGGGGCGCGAACCCTCAACTATGGCTACACCTTC
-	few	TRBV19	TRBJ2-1	CASNSSPGSYNEQFF	TGTGCCAGTAATTCGAGCCCGGGCTCCTACAATGAGCAGTTCTTC
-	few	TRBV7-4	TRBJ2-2	CASSHSAGELFF	TGTGCCAGCAGCCACTCCGCCGGGGAGCTGTTTTTT
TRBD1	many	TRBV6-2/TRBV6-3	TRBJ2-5	CASSGTAETQYF	TGTGCCAGCAGTGGGACAGCCGAGACCCAGTACTTC
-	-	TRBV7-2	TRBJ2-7	CASSLTLYEQYF	TGTGCCAGCAGCCTGACACTTTACGAGCAGTACTTC
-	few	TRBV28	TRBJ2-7	CASSDGDPSCEQYF	TGTGCCAGCTCCGACGGAGACCCTAGCTGCGAGCAGTACTTC
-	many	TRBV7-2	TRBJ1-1	CASSSPMNTEAFF	TGTGCCAGCAGCTCACCCATGAACACTGAAGCTTTCTTT
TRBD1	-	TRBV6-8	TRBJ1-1	CASSRGAVEAFF	TGTGCCAGCAGCAGGGGGGCTGTAGAAGCTTTCTTT
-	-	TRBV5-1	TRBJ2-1	CASSVRDGSYNEQFF	TGCGCCAGCAGCGTCCGGGACGGCAGTTACAATGAGCAGTTCTTC
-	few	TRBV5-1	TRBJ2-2	CASGRESAVGVGELFF	TGCGCCAGCGGGCGTGAGTCGGCTGTGGGTGTCGGGGAGCTGTTTTTT
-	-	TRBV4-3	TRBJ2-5	CASSLSIGETQYF	TGCGCCAGCAGCCTTAGCATCGGAGAGACCCAGTACTTC
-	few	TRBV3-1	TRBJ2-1	CASSQDTRDNEQFF	TGTGCCAGCAGCCAAGATACCAGAGACAATGAGCAGTTCTTC
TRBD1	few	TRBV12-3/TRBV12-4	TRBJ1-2	CASSRAGTGPNYGYTF	TGTGCCAGCAGCCGGGCCGGGACAGGGCCCAACTATGGCTACACCTTC
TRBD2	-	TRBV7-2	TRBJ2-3	CASSLAAGSGTDTQYF	TGTGCCAGCAGCTTGGCAGCGGGGTCGGGCACAGATACGCAGTATTTT
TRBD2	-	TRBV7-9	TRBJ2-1	CASSFGLAGLGEQFF	TGTGCCAGCAGCTTTGGACTAGCGGGATTGGGTGAGCAGTTCTTC